The 26 T cell receptor beta chains below all came from one sample that was sequenced in a study of T cell responses to AZD1222 COVID-19 vaccine. Generated by immunoSEQ multiplex PCR, the TCRdb table keeps only in-frame clones and is missing some. Here the sample spans around 120,000 clones, approximately 90% being singletons. Material: peripheral blood, obtained on day 0 of AZD1222 vaccination. The receptors were gathered from an adult in good health.

The CDR3 sequence is CASRDRGGTGELFF. CDR3 nucleotides: TGTGCCTCTCGGGACAGGGGAGGGACCGGGGAGCTGTTTTTT. V usage is TRBV10-3 and J usage is TRBJ2-2, with 10 bases lining up with TRBD1. Germline-derived CDR1 and CDR2 are ENHRY and SYGVKD. The CDR3 is made up of 14 amino acids. V shed 11 bases, J shed 5 bases, and the junction held 8 bases outside the gene matches.

Only a few counts were recorded for this clone. This chain connects TRBV21-1 to TRBJ2-3; the DNA was not used to check the table's D call, TRBD2. TRBV21-1 is listed as a pseudogene. The CDR3 extends over 17 amino acids. The CDR3 protein is CASSKGGTSGRTDTQYF. For the CDR3, the DNA is TGTGCCAGCAGCAAAGGTGGGACTAGCGGTCGAACAGATACGCAGTATTTT.

The gene calls are TRBV27 and TRBJ1-5, with D possibly TRBD1 on 5 matching bases. Germline V lookup: CDR1 MNHEY, CDR2 SMNVEV (reference sequence). V was cut by 6 bases and J by 1 base, with 22 bases left in between. The CDR3 has 18 residues. Written as DNA, the CDR3 is TGTGCCAGCAGAGGAAACGGGTTTGGGGGAAACAGCAATCAGCCCCAGCATTTT. Amino acid sequence: CASRGNGFGGNSNQPQHF.

The CDR3 loop is CASRPGGGAGSPLHF. CDR3 in DNA: TGTGCCAGCAGACCCGGAGGGGGGGCCGGTTCACCCCTCCACTTT. The chain employs TRBV9 and TRBJ1-6, with D possibly matching TRBD1 (6 bases). The length of the CDR3 is 15 residues. Trimming stripped 5 bases from V and 9 bases from J, with 18 bases between. Germline V lookup: CDR1 SGDLS, CDR2 YYNGEE.

The chain is built from TRBV4-1 and TRBJ1-5, with 9 bases lining up with TRBD1. Germline lookup yields CDR1 MGHRA and CDR2 YSYEKL. Germline trimming cut 0 bases from V and 3 bases from J; bases unmatched to any gene: 9. This CDR3 comprises 18 residues. CDR3 sequence (DNA): TGCGCCAGCAGCCAAGATGGTACAGGGGGCCTCTACAATCAGCCCCAGCATTTT. Translating it yields CASSQDGTGGLYNQPQHF.

The V gene is TRBV4-1, the J gene TRBJ2-1, with D maybe TRBD2 (6 bases). Germline CDR1 reads MGHRA; CDR2 reads YSYEKL. V dropped 4 bases and J dropped 0 bases, with 19 bases sitting between them. The CDR3 length is 18 residues. The DNA for the CDR3 is TGCGCCAGCAGCCCAGACACAATGGGAGGAAGCTCCTACAATGAGCAGTTCTTC. As protein: CASSPDTMGGSSYNEQFF.

V gene TRBV10-3 combines with J gene TRBJ2-2, with 14 bases lining up with TRBD2. From germline, CDR1 is ENHRY and CDR2 SYGVKD. This CDR3 region has 17 residues. The V and J ends lost 7 bases and 2 bases, in that order; junction bases with no gene match: 6. CDR3 sequence: CAIMGTSGRGNTGELFF. In DNA form, the CDR3 reads TGTGCCATCATGGGGACTAGCGGGAGAGGAAACACCGGGGAGCTGTTTTTT.

This clone was found a few times. The chain is built from TRBV7-9 and TRBJ1-4; D may be TRBD1 (5 bases). Germline loops: CDR1 SEHNR, CDR2 FQNEAQ (reference sequence). The CDR3 extends over 13 amino acids. Between the trimmed V and J ends, which lost 4 bases and 8 bases, there was a span of 11 bases. CDR3 DNA sequence: TGTGCCAGCAGCTCCGGGGGTTGGGAAAAACTGTTTTTT. This codes for CASSSGGWEKLFF. Together with reference TRBV7-9 and TRBJ1-4, the CDR3 gives the full variable domain: DTGVSQNPRHKITKRGQNVTFRCDPISEHNRLYWYRQTLGQGPEFLTYFQNEAQLEKSRLLSDRFSAERPKGSFSTLEIQRTEQGDSAMYLCASSSGGWEKLFFGSGTQLSVL.

The chain carries TRBV2 and TRBJ2-3, with a tentative D call TRBD2 (7 bases). Per the germline V gene, CDR1 is SNHLY and CDR2 is FYNNEI. The CDR3 loop spans 14 amino acids. Deletions cut 11 bases from V and 2 bases from J, with 17 bases between. CDR3: CASIGGVNTDTQYF. The CDR3 DNA sequence: TGTGCCTCGATAGGGGGGGTCAACACAGATACGCAGTATTTT. The full variable domain, in which reference TRBV2 and TRBJ2-3 provide the parts outside the CDR3, is EPEVTQTPSHQVTQMGQEVILRCVPISNHLYFYWYRQILGQKVEFLVSFYNNEISEKSEIFDDQFSVERPDGSNFTLKIRSTKLEDSAMYFCASIGGVNTDTQYFGPGTRLTVL.

The V and J genes are TRBV12-5 and TRBJ1-5; D remains unclear. From germline, CDR1 is LGHNT and CDR2 FRNRAP. The CDR3 sequence is 16 residues long. Trimming cost V 3 bases and J 0 bases, with 12 bases left between them. The CDR3 loop is CASGLLQNYSNQPQHF. CDR3 DNA sequence: TGTGCTAGTGGTTTACTACAGAACTATAGCAATCAGCCCCAGCATTTT. The whole variable domain, remainder taken from reference TRBV12-5 and TRBJ1-5, is DARVTQTPRHKVTEMGQEVTMRCQPILGHNTVFWYRQTMMQGLELLAYFRNRAPLDDSGMPKDRFSAEMPDATLATLKIQPSEPRDSAVYFCASGLLQNYSNQPQHFGDGTRLSIL.

This clone has only one observation. The chain carries TRBV9 and TRBJ1-4, with D perhaps TRBD1 (6 bases). The V and J ends lost 3 bases and 6 bases respectively, with 15 bases between them. The CDR3 extends over 15 amino acids. CDR1 SGDLS and CDR2 YYNGEE come from the germline V gene. CDR3 sequence (DNA): TGTGCCAGCAGCGAATCAGGGGTAGAAGATGAAAAACTGTTTTTT. It yields the protein CASSESGVEDEKLFF.

V and J are TRBV2 and TRBJ1-1; maybe TRBD1 (5 bases). CDR3 length: 14 amino acids. V shed 5 bases and J shed 1 base, with 11 bases lying between them. The germline V gene has CDR1 SNHLY and CDR2 FYNNEI. The CDR3 sequence: CASSFDGGNTEAFF. CDR3 coding DNA: TGTGCCAGCAGTTTCGACGGGGGGAACACTGAAGCTTTCTTT.

V and J are TRBV7-8 and TRBJ1-6; D is undetermined. The CDR3 loop spans 14 amino acids. V shed 5 bases and J shed 7 bases, with 12 bases lying between them. Germline values: CDR1 SGHVS, CDR2 FQNEAQ. Here the CDR3 reads CASSEDRGNSPLHF. CDR3 bases: TGTGCCAGCAGCGAAGACCGTGGAAATTCACCCCTCCACTTT.

The genes are TRBV27 and TRBJ1-2; 7 bases map to TRBD1. Looked up from germline, CDR1 is MNHEY and CDR2 is SMNVEV (reference sequence). J gave up 4 bases and V 2 bases, and 7 bases lay outside the gene matches. The CDR3 runs to 15 residues. CDR3 sequence (DNA): TGTGCCAGCAGTTTAAGGCCAGGGGGGCCCTATGGCTACACCTTC. Its protein product is CASSLRPGGPYGYTF.

Concerning this clone: At one end, the junction sequence differs from germline, possibly due to a read error. This sequence joins TRBV7-7 and TRBJ1-5; 10 bases align to TRBD1. The CDR3 has 21 residues. Germline V gene sequence: CDR1 SSHAT, CDR2 FNYEAQ (reference sequence). The CDR3 DNA is TGTGCTAGCAGCCACTCCCGAGACCGGGACAGGGGCCCCTTGAGCAATCAGCCCCAGCATTTT. It yields the protein CASSHSRDRDRGPLSNQPQHF.

This clone appeared once. The chain links TRBV5-1 to TRBJ2-1; D uncertain. This CDR3 has 15 amino acids. In germline, CDR1 is SGHRS, CDR2 YFSETQ. Trimming left V 2 bases short and J 0 bases short, with 9 bases between. The CDR3 coding sequence is TGCGCCAGCAGCTTCGTCGAAAGCTCCTACAATGAGCAGTTCTTC. Translating it yields CASSFVESSYNEQFF.

The genes are TRBV5-1 and TRBJ1-6; no firm D call. The CDR3 runs 15 residues. Germline lookup yields CDR1 SGHRS and CDR2 YFSETQ. V lost 0 bases and J 8 bases, leaving 12 bases between the germline ends. The CDR3 spells CASSLDGSGDSPLHF. The CDR3 DNA reads as TGCGCCAGCAGCTTGGACGGGTCCGGGGATTCACCCCTCCACTTT.

This chain links TRBV18 with TRBJ1-3; D is unresolved. The germline V gene has CDR1 KGHSH and CDR2 LQKENI. V was cut by 2 bases and J by 2 bases, with 10 bases left in between. This CDR3 is built from 15 residues. The CDR3 reads CASSPGRSAGNTIYF. The CDR3 DNA is TGTGCCAGCTCACCAGGACGGTCCGCTGGAAACACCATATATTTT.

V and J are TRBV5-1 and TRBJ2-1, with 10 bases aligning to TRBD2. The ends lost 2 bases at V and 7 bases at J; junction bases unmatched: 9. Germline V gives CDR1 SGHRS, CDR2 YFSETQ. This CDR3 region has 16 residues. The DNA of the CDR3 is TGCGCCAGCAGCTTCCAACTAGCGGGAAAGAGTAATGAGCAGTTCTTC. Protein: CASSFQLAGKSNEQFF. The variable domain in full, completed from reference TRBV5-1 and TRBJ2-1, reads KAGVTQTPRYLIKTRGQQVTLSCSPISGHRSVSWYQQTPGQGLQFLFEYFSETQRNKGNFPGRFSGRQFSNSRSEMNVSTLELGDSALYLCASSFQLAGKSNEQFFGPGTRLTVL.

The rearrangement joins TRBV12-3 or TRBV12-4 to TRBJ1-1; 7 bases are a match to TRBD1. The V and J ends lost 6 bases and 5 bases, in that order; junction bases with no gene match: 3. This CDR3 comprises 12 residues. The CDR3 reads CASSLQGTEAFF. The CDR3 DNA reads TGTGCCAGCAGCTTACAGGGGACTGAAGCTTTCTTT.

The chain carries TRBV18 and TRBJ1-2; TRBD1 aligns across 8 bases. Germline V gives CDR1 KGHSH, CDR2 LQKENI. This CDR3 is 15 amino acids long. V lost 3 bases and J lost 3; bases outside the gene matches: 6. For the CDR3, the DNA is TGTGCCAGCTCACCTGGGCAGGGGGCGGACTATGGCTACACCTTC. Its protein product is CASSPGQGADYGYTF.

V and J are TRBV28 and TRBJ1-2; D is perhaps TRBD1 (5 bases). CDR1 is MDHEN and CDR2 is SYDVKM in the germline V gene. Trimming removed 7 bases at V and 5 bases at J, with 14 bases between. The CDR3 runs to 13 residues. For the CDR3, the DNA is TGTGCCAGCACCTTAAATGGGGCTTATGGCTACACCTTC. It is translated as CASTLNGAYGYTF.

The chain employs TRBV24-1 and TRBJ1-2; D may be TRBD1 (6 bases). This CDR3 region has 16 residues. From germline, CDR1 is KGHDR and CDR2 SFDVKD. The ends were cut back, 9 bases at V and 8 bases at J, with 27 bases in the middle. The CDR3 loop is CATLGLDREGGEGYTF. The CDR3 DNA sequence: TGTGCCACCCTGGGGTTGGATCGGGAGGGGGGCGAAGGCTACACCTTC.

J is TRBJ1-5 and V is TRBV28; D might be TRBD1 (5 bases). V was cut by 11 bases and J by 6 bases, with 20 bases left in between. Germline CDR1 reads MDHEN; CDR2 reads SYDVKM. The CDR3 contains 14 residues. The chain's CDR3 is CALNRGRAVQPQHF. The CDR3 nucleotides are TGTGCCCTCAACCGGGGCAGGGCTGTTCAGCCCCAGCATTTT.

The rearrangement links TRBV24-1 to TRBJ1-5; D is unclear. V shed 7 bases and J shed 5 bases, with 11 bases lying between them. This CDR3 has 13 residues. In germline, CDR1 is KGHDR, CDR2 SFDVKD. In DNA form, the CDR3 reads TGTGCCACCAGCCCTACGGCGGATCAGCCCCAGCATTTT. As protein: CATSPTADQPQHF.

V and J are TRBV7-3 and TRBJ1-1; D is uncertain. This CDR3 has 13 amino acids. Germline V gives CDR1 SGHTA, CDR2 FQGTGA. Trimming took off 5 bases at V and 0 bases at J, with 7 bases between the two ends. The CDR3: CASSPYMNTEAFF. The CDR3 DNA is TGTGCCAGCAGCCCCTACATGAACACTGAAGCTTTCTTT.